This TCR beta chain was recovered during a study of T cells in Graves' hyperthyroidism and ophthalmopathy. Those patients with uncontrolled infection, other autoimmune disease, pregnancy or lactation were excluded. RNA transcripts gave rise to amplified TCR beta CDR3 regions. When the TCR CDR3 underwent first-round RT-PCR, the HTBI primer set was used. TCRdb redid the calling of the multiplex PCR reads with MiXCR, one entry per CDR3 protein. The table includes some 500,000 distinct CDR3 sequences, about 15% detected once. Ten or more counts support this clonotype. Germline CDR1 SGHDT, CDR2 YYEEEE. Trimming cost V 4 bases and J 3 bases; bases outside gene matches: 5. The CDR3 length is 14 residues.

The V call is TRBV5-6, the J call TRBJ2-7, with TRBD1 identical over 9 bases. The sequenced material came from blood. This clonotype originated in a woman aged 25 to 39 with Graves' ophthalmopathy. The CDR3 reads CASSAQGAIYEQYF. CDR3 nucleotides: TGTGCCAGCAGCGCACAGGGGGCGATCTACGAGCAGTACTTC.